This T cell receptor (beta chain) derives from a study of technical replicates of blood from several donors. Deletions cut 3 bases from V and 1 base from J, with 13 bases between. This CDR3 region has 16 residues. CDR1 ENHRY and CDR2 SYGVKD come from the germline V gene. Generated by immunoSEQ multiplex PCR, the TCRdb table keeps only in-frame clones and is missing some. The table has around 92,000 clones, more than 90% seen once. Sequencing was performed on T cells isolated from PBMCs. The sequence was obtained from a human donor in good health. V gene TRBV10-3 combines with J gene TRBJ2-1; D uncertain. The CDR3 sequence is CAISDLSGPSYNEQFF. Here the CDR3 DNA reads TGTGCCATCAGTGATCTTTCAGGTCCTTCCTACAATGAGCAGTTCTTC.